This T cell receptor beta chain was recovered during a study of shared clonotypes between healthy human individuals. Overall study context: There were three CD4 naive, three CD4 memory, two CD8 naive and one CD8 memory plates per donor.

This CDR3 is 15 amino acids long. Trimming shortened V by 5 bases and J by 6 bases, and 16 bases separated the two germline ends. Germline V CDR1 and CDR2: MNHNS, SASEGT. The assay ran at deep level. Clones were sequenced by immunoSEQ multiplex PCR, and TCRdb holds only the in-frame ones, with some missing. Counted here are about 2.3 million clones, more than 80% occurring once; the ten biggest clones make up about 0.41%. What was sequenced was naive CD4+ T cells from PBMCs. Subset denoted: CD45RA+ positively selected. The sequence was collected from a man aged 18 to 29 in good health. Some clones in this sample may be carry-over from other donors' samples. The V and J genes are TRBV6-1 and TRBJ2-2; D unclear. The CDR3 DNA follows: TGTGCCAGCAGTCCCCTCGAGGCCGGAGCCGGGGAGCTGTTTTTT. This translates into CASSPLEAGAGELFF.